Sequencing of this T cell receptor beta chain was carried out in a study of early T cells in non-severe SARS-CoV-2 infection. This clonotype has a count of ten or more. Antigen specificity is unknown. This CDR3 is built from 16 residues. Germline CDR1 reads SGHNT; CDR2 reads YENEEA. With V trimmed by 4 bases and J by 2 bases, 7 bases remained unmatched. Findings and caveats of the study: Using VDJdb, the matching emphasized anti-spike CD8 responses while missing private and CD4 specificities.

Attached unique molecular identifiers marked individual cDNA molecules. TCRdb redid the calling of the 5' RACE reads with MiXCR, one entry per CDR3 protein. The table lists around 28,000 distinct CDR3 sequences, 4.5% to 7% of them singletons. This rearrangement joins TRBV11-3 to TRBJ2-3; 9 bases fit TRBD2. The receptor comes from an adult who was a healthcare worker with PCR-confirmed SARS-CoV-2 infection or an uninfected control (not recorded which). The sample taken for sequencing was whole blood. In DNA form, the CDR3 reads TGTGCCAGCAGCTCCCGGCTAGCGGGACTCACAGATACGCAGTATTTT. It is translated as CASSSRLAGLTDTQYF.